This record covers a single TCR beta chain. The antigen is not known. CDR1 and CDR2 from the germline V gene are KGHSY and FQNENV. The CDR3 is 12 amino acids. The ends were cut back, 3 bases at V and 9 bases at J, with 11 bases in the middle. This record belongs to a study of radiotherapy plus CTLA-4 blockade in lung cancer. Study-level findings and limits: Expansion of tumor-derived TCR clones was observed in blood after radiotherapy plus ipilimumab.

Data came from immunoSEQ multiplex PCR; TCRdb stores just in-frame clones and leaves some out. Among 70,000 to 90,000 clones listed, approximately 84% were seen once. The specimen was peripheral blood, collected from a patient treated with radiotherapy plus ipilimumab. The chain joins TRBV16 to TRBJ2-5; tentatively, D is TRBD2 (6 bases). The clonotype originates from a human donor with non-small cell lung cancer who had stable disease on radiotherapy plus ipilimumab. CDR3 residues: CASSQGTGAQYF. DNA of the CDR3: TGTGCCAGCAGCCAGGGGACGGGGGCCCAGTACTTC.